A selection of T cell receptor beta chains follows, all from one sample in a study of T cells expressing NK-cell markers. TCRdb reprocessed the 5' RACE reads, keeping one entry per CDR3 protein, no DNA. The table lists fewer than 550,000 distinct CDR3 sequences, with over 1.3% in the top ten. Sequences were obtained from blood T cells: a sorted CD56 or NKG2C T cell subset, CD4+ or CD8+ T cells, or bulk PBMC T cells (not recorded which). These receptors originate from a woman aged 50 to 60 in good health. Both conserved end residues are part of each CDR3.

j_gene: TRBJ2-2; v_gene: TRBV7-9; CDR3aa: CASSMDAVAGELFF
j_gene: TRBJ2-3; v_gene: TRBV29-1; CDR3aa: CSVVRDRGTDTQYF
j_gene: TRBJ2-1; v_gene: TRBV4-1; CDR3aa: CASSPDRRGNNEQFF
j_gene: TRBJ2-7; v_gene: TRBV30; CDR3aa: CAWSADGHSYEQYF
j_gene: TRBJ2-3; v_gene: TRBV7-3; CDR3aa: CASSLHGSPSAQYF
j_gene: TRBJ2-2; v_gene: TRBV2; CDR3aa: CASKGGGPTGELFF
j_gene: TRBJ2-5; v_gene: TRBV29-1; CDR3aa: CSVDGSKETQYF
j_gene: TRBJ1-5; v_gene: TRBV6-1; CDR3aa: CASSGIEAVQPQHF
j_gene: TRBJ2-4; v_gene: TRBV12-3/TRBV12-4; CDR3aa: CASSRETGGIAKNIQYF
j_gene: TRBJ2-7; v_gene: TRBV14; CDR3aa: CATAPGGAWPNYEQYF
j_gene: TRBJ2-1; v_gene: TRBV5-1; CDR3aa: CASSSRSGLADQFF
j_gene: TRBJ1-1; v_gene: TRBV14; CDR3aa: CASSRLGTGDKAFF
j_gene: TRBJ1-1; v_gene: TRBV4-1; CDR3aa: CASRPRTGVDTEAFF
j_gene: TRBJ2-2; v_gene: TRBV11-2; CDR3aa: CASSPAGRVGELFF
j_gene: TRBJ1-1; v_gene: TRBV5-1; CDR3aa: CASSPGATSNTEAFF
j_gene: TRBJ2-5; v_gene: TRBV20-1; CDR3aa: CSARDQLRRPETQYF
j_gene: TRBJ2-3; v_gene: TRBV4-2; CDR3aa: CASSQEHLSTDTQYF
j_gene: TRBJ2-4; v_gene: TRBV2; CDR3aa: CASSEALRPPTIQYF
j_gene: TRBJ2-3; v_gene: TRBV5-6; CDR3aa: CASSRNGRATQYF
j_gene: TRBJ2-2; v_gene: TRBV9; CDR3aa: CASSVAQITPTGELFF
j_gene: TRBJ1-1; v_gene: TRBV29-1; CDR3aa: CSAEPGTVNTEAFF
j_gene: TRBJ1-1; v_gene: TRBV5-1; CDR3aa: CASSFGKWSGEAFF
j_gene: TRBJ2-7; v_gene: TRBV10-2; CDR3aa: CASSPGLQIYEQYF
j_gene: TRBJ2-3; v_gene: TRBV9; CDR3aa: CASSAMLGTDTQYF
j_gene: TRBJ2-7; v_gene: TRBV29-1; CDR3aa: CSVLGGQLHPYEQYF
j_gene: TRBJ2-7; v_gene: TRBV6-1; CDR3aa: CASSEAPLLYEQYF
j_gene: TRBJ1-5; v_gene: TRBV5-5; CDR3aa: CASSLRGQIQPQHF
j_gene: TRBJ1-5; v_gene: TRBV7-2; CDR3aa: CASSLAPSGTGVPQHF
j_gene: TRBJ2-5; v_gene: TRBV28; CDR3aa: CASSSHRGHWETQYF
j_gene: TRBJ2-1; v_gene: TRBV14; CDR3aa: CASSPRPYNEQFF
j_gene: TRBJ2-2; v_gene: TRBV20-1; CDR3aa: CSARVDRAGTGELFF
j_gene: TRBJ1-1; v_gene: TRBV9; CDR3aa: CASSVRQKRNTEAFF
j_gene: TRBJ2-7; v_gene: TRBV5-6; CDR3aa: CASSLFGNSYEQYF
j_gene: TRBJ1-3; v_gene: TRBV5-1; CDR3aa: CASSLAGTDYGNTIYF
j_gene: TRBJ2-5; v_gene: TRBV2; CDR3aa: CASTKEGGAGETQYF
j_gene: TRBJ1-1; v_gene: TRBV7-9; CDR3aa: CASSSGGAVTEAFF
j_gene: TRBJ2-5; v_gene: TRBV11-2; CDR3aa: CASSSTLGAGQETQYF
j_gene: TRBJ2-3; v_gene: TRBV5-4; CDR3aa: CASSRLMGHTDTQYF
j_gene: TRBJ1-1; v_gene: TRBV12-3/TRBV12-4; CDR3aa: CASSLGVRGALF
j_gene: TRBJ2-1; v_gene: TRBV2; CDR3aa: CASRGLGYEQFF
j_gene: TRBJ1-1; v_gene: TRBV5-1; CDR3aa: CASSLAGGGTGLMAFF
j_gene: TRBJ1-3; v_gene: TRBV10-2; CDR3aa: CASSESWGNTIYF
j_gene: TRBJ2-7; v_gene: TRBV5-6; CDR3aa: CASSLELASGFPNEQYF
j_gene: TRBJ1-1; v_gene: TRBV3-1; CDR3aa: CASSQDPGTANTEAFF
j_gene: TRBJ2-1; v_gene: TRBV10-3; CDR3aa: CAISEGLDHNEQFF
j_gene: TRBJ1-5; v_gene: TRBV12-3/TRBV12-4; CDR3aa: CASSLRTGDNQPQHF
j_gene: TRBJ1-6; v_gene: TRBV29-1; CDR3aa: CSVKQGANNSPLHF
j_gene: TRBJ2-3; v_gene: TRBV29-1; CDR3aa: CSVVASDRTDTQYF